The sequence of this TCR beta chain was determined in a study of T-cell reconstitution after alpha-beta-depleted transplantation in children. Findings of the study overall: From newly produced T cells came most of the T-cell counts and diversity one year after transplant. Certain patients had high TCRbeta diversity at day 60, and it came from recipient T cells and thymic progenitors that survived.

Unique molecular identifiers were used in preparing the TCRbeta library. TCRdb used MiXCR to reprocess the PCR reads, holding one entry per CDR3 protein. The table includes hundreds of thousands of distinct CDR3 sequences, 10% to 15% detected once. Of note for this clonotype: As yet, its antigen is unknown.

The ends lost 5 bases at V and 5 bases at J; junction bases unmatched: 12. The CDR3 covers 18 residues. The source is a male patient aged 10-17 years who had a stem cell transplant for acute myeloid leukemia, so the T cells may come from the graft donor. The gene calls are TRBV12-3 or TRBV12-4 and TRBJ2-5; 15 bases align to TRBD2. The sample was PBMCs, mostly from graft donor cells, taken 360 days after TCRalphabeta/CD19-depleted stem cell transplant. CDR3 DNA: TGTGCCAGCAGTCCTCCGGGACTAGCGGGAGGCAGATGGGAGACCCAGTACTTC. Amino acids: CASSPPGLAGGRWETQYF.